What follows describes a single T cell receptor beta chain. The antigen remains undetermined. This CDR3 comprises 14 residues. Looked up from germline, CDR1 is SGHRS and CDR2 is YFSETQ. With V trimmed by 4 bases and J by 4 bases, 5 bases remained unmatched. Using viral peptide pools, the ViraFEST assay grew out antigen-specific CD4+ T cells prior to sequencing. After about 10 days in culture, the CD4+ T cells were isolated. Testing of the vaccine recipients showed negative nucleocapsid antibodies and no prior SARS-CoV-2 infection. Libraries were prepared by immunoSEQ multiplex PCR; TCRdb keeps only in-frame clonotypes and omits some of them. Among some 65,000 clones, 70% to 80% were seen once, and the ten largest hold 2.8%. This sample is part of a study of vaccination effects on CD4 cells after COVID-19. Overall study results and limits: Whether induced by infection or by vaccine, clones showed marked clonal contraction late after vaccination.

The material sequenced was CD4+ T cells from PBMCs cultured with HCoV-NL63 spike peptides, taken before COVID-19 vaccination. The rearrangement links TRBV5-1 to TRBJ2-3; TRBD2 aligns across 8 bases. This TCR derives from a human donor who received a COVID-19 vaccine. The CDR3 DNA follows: TGCGCCAGCAGCAAGGGCGGGGGGCCAGATACGCAGTATTTT. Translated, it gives CASSKGGGPDTQYF.